The following is a T cell receptor beta chain sequence with its context. These data belong to a study of blood T cell repertoires in COVID-19. Germline V CDR1 and CDR2: SGHRS, YFSETQ. The CDR3 has 14 residues. The V gene lost 0 bases and the J gene lost 8 bases, with 11 bases spanning the gap. Repertoires were generated with immunoSEQ multiplex PCR, while TCRdb's copy carries only in-frame clones and drops some. The profile shows 200,000 or so clones, around 80% of them singletons. This sequence joins TRBV5-1 and TRBJ2-2; D not resolved. The sequenced sample was peripheral blood. This receptor was taken from a middle-aged man who had recovered from COVID-19. The CDR3 nucleotides are TGCGCCAGCAGCTTGGCACAGATATCAGGGGAGCTGTTTTTT. Its translation: CASSLAQISGELFF.